The next 9 T cell receptor beta chains were all read from a single sample in a study of cytomegalovirus exposure and HLA in healthy donors. Use of 60 Vbeta and 13 Jbeta primers characterized the PCR. The protocol was immunoSEQ multiplex PCR, while the TCRdb copy is restricted to in-frame clones and leaves out a portion. The table shows about 180,000 clones, with 75% to 85% occurring only once. The material sequenced was PBMCs. The source of these receptors is a woman in her twenties or thirties in good health and CMV-seropositive.

The V and J genes are TRBV7-2 and TRBJ2-5, with D possibly TRBD1 on 5 matching bases. The germline CDR1 and CDR2 sequences are SGHTA and FQGNSA. The germline V and J ends were trimmed by 1 base and 10 bases, with 13 bases remaining between them. The CDR3 consists of 13 residues. Here the CDR3 DNA reads TGTGCCAGCAGCTTAGAGAGGCAGGGATTCCAGTACTTC. As protein: CASSLERQGFQYF.

The chain carries TRBV28 and TRBJ2-4; 8 bases agree with TRBD1. The CDR3 is 12 amino acids. J was trimmed by 7 bases and V by 8 bases; bases with no gene match: 4. Germline loops: CDR1 MDHEN, CDR2 SYDVKM. The chain's CDR3 is CASGGQANIQYF. CDR3 DNA: TGTGCCAGCGGGGGACAGGCCAACATTCAGTACTTC. Filled out from reference TRBV28 and TRBJ2-4, the complete variable domain reads DVKVTQSSRYLVKRTGEKVFLECVQDMDHENMFWYRQDPGLGLRLIYFSYDVKMKEKGDIPEGYSVSREKKERFSLILESASTNQTSMYLCASGGQANIQYFGAGTRLSVL.

The rearrangement uses TRBV9 and TRBJ2-3; maybe TRBD1 (5 bases). V gave up 4 bases and J gave up 7 bases, with 10 bases separating them. The CDR3 contains 12 residues. CDR1 SGDLS and CDR2 YYNGEE come from the germline V gene. The CDR3 region has the DNA TGTGCCAGCAGCCCATCAGGGCATACGCAGTATTTT. Amino acids: CASSPSGHTQYF.

A few counts support this clone. V is TRBV7-9 and J is TRBJ1-2; D unresolved. Trimming took 7 bases from V and 4 from J, leaving 13 bases between them. Germline CDR1 SEHNR, CDR2 FQNEAQ (reference sequence). This CDR3 is built from 13 residues. As DNA, the CDR3 is TGTGCCAGCACGTCCACTTCCCTCTATGGCTACACCTTC. Its translation: CASTSTSLYGYTF. Using reference TRBV7-9 and TRBJ1-2 for the parts outside the CDR3, the full variable domain is DTGVSQNPRHKITKRGQNVTFRCDPISEHNRLYWYRQTLGQGPEFLTYFQNEAQLEKSRLLSDRFSAERPKGSFSTLEIQRTEQGDSAMYLCASTSTSLYGYTFGSGTRLTVV.

The gene calls are TRBV27 and TRBJ2-1, with TRBD2 matching 13 bases. In germline, CDR1 is MNHEY, CDR2 SMNVEV (reference sequence). J was trimmed by 7 bases and V by 8 bases; bases with no gene match: 11. This CDR3 contains 16 residues. CDR3 in amino acids: CASGTSGGGPRNEQFF. CDR3 coding DNA: TGTGCCAGCGGAACTAGCGGGGGGGGGCCTAGGAATGAGCAGTTCTTC.

This rearrangement joins TRBV30 to TRBJ1-2, with 10 bases lining up with TRBD1. CDR1 and CDR2 from the germline V gene are GTSNPN and SVGIG (reference sequence). The CDR3 runs to 17 residues. The V and J ends lost 2 bases and 0 bases, in that order; junction bases with no gene match: 9. This CDR3 reads CAWSRGTGVHSNYGYTF. The DNA for the CDR3 is TGTGCCTGGAGTCGGGGGACAGGGGTGCACTCTAACTATGGCTACACCTTC.

CDR3 sequence: CASSRGGGPGANVLTF. Here the CDR3 DNA reads TGTGCCAGTAGTAGAGGGGGGGGCCCCGGGGCCAACGTCCTGACTTTC. The chain joins TRBV19 to TRBJ2-6; tentative D call: TRBD2 (7 bases). The germline V and J ends were trimmed by 4 bases and 4 bases, with 14 bases remaining between them. CDR1 and CDR2 from the germline V gene are LNHDA and SQIVND (reference sequence). CDR3 length equals 16 residues.

This chain joins TRBV7-2 and TRBJ2-7, with D tentatively TRBD1 (6 bases). The CDR3 spans 12 residues. Trimming took 5 bases from V and 9 from J, leaving 14 bases between them. The V gene's germline CDR1 is SGHTA and CDR2 FQGNSA. The CDR3 reads CASSPQGKGQYF. For the CDR3, the DNA is TGTGCCAGCAGCCCCCAGGGGAAGGGGCAGTACTTC.

The V gene is TRBV10-2, the J gene TRBJ2-1, with 9 nucleotides matching TRBD2. The CDR3 is 13 residues long. Germline CDR1 WSHSY, CDR2 SAAADI. The ends lost 6 bases at V and 7 bases at J; junction bases unmatched: 4. The CDR3 region is CASRGGGANEQFF. CDR3 DNA sequence: TGCGCCAGCAGAGGCGGGGGGGCAAATGAGCAGTTCTTC.